This T cell receptor (beta chain) originates from a study of shared clonotypes between healthy human individuals. The assay was immunoSEQ multiplex PCR, and TCRdb's table has in-frame clones only and misses some. Of more than 400,000 clones in the sample, roughly 95% were seen once. The sequence derives from a woman in her twenties or thirties in good health. What was sequenced was naive CD4+ T cells sorted from blood. Noted subset: CD45RA+ positively selected.

The CDR3 protein is CASRDRPTDTQYF. The CDR3 bases are TGTGCCAGCAGGGACAGGCCCACAGATACGCAGTATTTT. The V gene is TRBV27, the J gene TRBJ2-3, with 7 bases fitting TRBD1. CDR3 length equals 13 residues. The germline V gene encodes CDR1 MNHEY and CDR2 SMNVEV (reference sequence). V lost 6 bases to trimming and J lost 2 bases; unmatched junction nucleotides: 2.